These 31 T cell receptor beta chains came from one sample sequenced in a study of shared clonotypes between healthy human individuals. Clones were read by immunoSEQ multiplex PCR, and TCRdb kept only the in-frame ones, dropping some. The repertoire holds 2 million to 2.5 million clones, with 90% to 95% as singletons. Sequenced input: naive CD4+ T cells sorted from blood. The subset here: CD45RA+ positively selected. Every receptor here comes from a man younger than 30 in good health.

V gene TRBV19 combines with J gene TRBJ1-2; TRBD1 matches at 8 bases. Germline CDR1 is LNHDA and CDR2 is SQIVND (reference sequence). Trimming removed 5 bases from V and 7 bases from J; junction bases left unmatched: 12. The CDR3 is 15 residues long. CDR3 sequence (DNA): TGTGCCAGTAGTGCACGGACAGGGCAGCCAGTTGGCTACACCTTC. This encodes CASSARTGQPVGYTF.

At least ten counts were recorded for this clone. Other nucleotide sequences in the sample specify the same CDR3. The V and J genes are TRBV20-1 and TRBJ2-7, with D uncertain. CDR3 size: 11 residues. Germline-derived CDR1 and CDR2 are DFQATT and SNEGSKA (reference sequence). V lost 1 base to trimming and J lost 3 bases, with 4 bases between them. The CDR3 DNA reads as TGCAGTGCTAGAGGAGTCTACGAGCAGTACTTC. As protein: CSARGVYEQYF.

This clone showed up just once. The chain couples TRBV27 to TRBJ1-1; D unresolved. This CDR3 has 11 amino acids. Looked up from germline, CDR1 is MNHEY and CDR2 is SMNVEV (reference sequence). Deletions cut 6 bases from V and 11 bases from J, with 13 bases between. The DNA of the CDR3 is TGTGCCAGCAGGGTCGGGGTCCGGGCTTTCTTT. This encodes CASRVGVRAFF.

Note on this clone: The same CDR3 also results from other DNA sequences found in this sample. The chain carries TRBV30 and TRBJ1-1, with D perhaps matching TRBD1 (6 bases). The germline V gene has CDR1 GTSNPN and CDR2 SVGIG (reference sequence). V was cut by 2 bases and J by 4 bases, with 11 bases left in between. The CDR3 runs to 13 residues. The chain's CDR3 is CAWSSQGGTEAFF. The CDR3 DNA is TGTGCCTGGAGTTCACAGGGAGGCACTGAAGCTTTCTTT. Complete variable domain (other parts from reference TRBV30 and TRBJ1-1): SQTIHQWPATLVQPVGSPLSLECTVEGTSNPNLYWYRQAAGRGLQLLFYSVGIGQISSEVPQNLSASRPQDRQFILSSKKLLLSDSGFYLCAWSSQGGTEAFFGQGTRLTVV.

V usage is TRBV19 and J usage is TRBJ2-5, with TRBD2 as a possible D gene (7 bases). Germline loops: CDR1 LNHDA, CDR2 SQIVND (reference sequence). The CDR3 loop spans 14 amino acids. The V and J ends lost 7 bases and 4 bases respectively, with 16 bases between them. DNA of the CDR3: TGTGCCAGTACCCCGCAAGGGGGGGGAGAGACCCAGTACTTC. Translating gives CASTPQGGGETQYF.

Turning to this clone: This sample includes further DNA sequences coding for the same CDR3. This rearrangement joins TRBV5-1 to TRBJ2-2, with 8 bases that match TRBD1. The CDR3 contains 15 residues. Germline assignment: CDR1 SGHRS and CDR2 YFSETQ. With 4 bases clipped from V and 2 bases from J, the junction kept 4 bases outside the gene matches. In DNA form, the CDR3 reads TGCGCCAGCAGCCCGGGACAGGCTAACACCGGGGAGCTGTTTTTT. This gives the protein CASSPGQANTGELFF.

The CDR3: CASSLPRQDYEQYF. The DNA of the CDR3 is TGTGCCAGCAGCCTCCCGAGACAGGACTACGAGCAGTACTTC. The chain joins TRBV5-6 to TRBJ2-7; possibly TRBD1 for D (6 bases). The germline V gene has CDR1 SGHDT and CDR2 YYEEEE. V dropped 4 bases and J dropped 3 bases, with 14 bases sitting between them. The length of the CDR3 is 14 residues.

V is TRBV7-9 and J is TRBJ2-3; D uncertain. This CDR3 region has 16 residues. Germline-derived CDR1 and CDR2 are SEHNR and FQNEAQ (reference sequence). Trimming took off 5 bases at V and 0 bases at J, with 15 bases between the two ends. The CDR3 protein is CASSRTGQYSTDTQYF. DNA of the CDR3: TGTGCCAGCAGCAGGACCGGGCAATACAGCACAGATACGCAGTATTTT. The variable domain in full, completed from reference TRBV7-9 and TRBJ2-3, reads DTGVSQNPRHKITKRGQNVTFRCDPISEHNRLYWYRQTLGQGPEFLTYFQNEAQLEKSRLLSDRFSAERPKGSFSTLEIQRTEQGDSAMYLCASSRTGQYSTDTQYFGPGTRLTVL.

This clone has only one observation. The chain links TRBV4-1 to TRBJ2-1; 9 positions agree with TRBD2. The V and J ends lost 1 base and 7 bases, in that order; junction bases with no gene match: 8. The germline V gene has CDR1 MGHRA and CDR2 YSYEKL. This CDR3 contains 16 residues. The CDR3 DNA is TGCGCCAGCAGCCAAGTTTCGACTAGCGGATTGAATGAGCAGTTCTTC. Translation: CASSQVSTSGLNEQFF.

This clone was observed once. At one of its ends the junction is not consistent with the germline gene, which may arise from a read error. This chain's CDR3 is CAWRHGTSGSKDTQYF. The CDR3 DNA reads as TGTGCCTGGAGACACGGGACTAGCGGGAGCAAAGATACGCAGTATTTT. The V call is TRBV30, the J call TRBJ2-3, with TRBD2 matching 14 bases. This CDR3 spans 16 amino acids. Germline V gives CDR1 GTSNPN, CDR2 SVGIG (reference sequence).

The rearrangement uses TRBV7-6 and TRBJ1-2; D is ambiguous. CDR1 SGHVS and CDR2 FNYEAQ come from the germline V gene. V was pared by 3 bases and J by 4 bases, with 6 bases between. CDR3 size: 12 residues. CDR3 residues: CASSFGFYGYTF. The CDR3, as DNA: TGTGCCAGCAGCTTTGGGTTCTATGGCTACACCTTC.

This clone was detected once. The J gene is TRBJ2-1, the V gene TRBV7-9, with 9 bases matching TRBD2. Unmatched junction bases numbered 12, after V lost 2 bases and J lost 7 bases. This CDR3 has 17 residues. Germline CDR1 and CDR2: SEHNR and FQNEAQ (reference sequence). The CDR3 region is CASSLLEGAGGGNEQFF. The CDR3 nucleotides are TGTGCCAGCAGCTTATTAGAGGGAGCGGGAGGTGGAAATGAGCAGTTCTTC.

The V gene is TRBV6-5, the J gene TRBJ2-7, with D possibly being TRBD2 (5 bases). From germline, CDR1 is MNHEY and CDR2 SVGAGI. V was trimmed by 2 bases and J by 6 bases, leaving 11 bases between them. CDR3 length equals 13 residues. The CDR3 nucleotides read TGTGCCAGCAGTTACCCTGGACTGGGCGAGCAGTACTTC. Translating it yields CASSYPGLGEQYF.

V is TRBV19 and J is TRBJ1-6; D gene unclear. CDR3 length: 18 residues. Germline CDR1 LNHDA, CDR2 SQIVND (reference sequence). V was shortened by 1 base and J by 0 bases, with 13 bases between the two germline ends. CDR3 loop: CASSIGSGTSSYNSPLHF. The CDR3 nucleotides are TGTGCCAGTAGTATAGGATCCGGCACAAGCTCCTATAATTCACCCCTCCACTTT.

V is TRBV28 and J is TRBJ1-5; possible D gene TRBD1, 6 bases. The CDR3 totals 16 residues. Germline V gene lookup returns CDR1 MDHEN and CDR2 SYDVKM. V lost 1 base and J 3 bases, leaving 13 bases between the germline ends. CDR3 nucleotides: TGTGCCAGCAGTTTATCCCGCAGGGGCTTCAATCAGCCCCAGCATTTT. It translates to CASSLSRRGFNQPQHF.

This clone was observed once. The chain links TRBV30 to TRBJ1-4; D gene ambiguous. CDR3 length equals 12 residues. Trimming stripped 8 bases from V and 8 bases from J, with 15 bases between. From germline, CDR1 is GTSNPN and CDR2 SVGIG (reference sequence). CDR3 in DNA: TGTGCCCTGACGGGATCCGGGGAAAAACTGTTTTTT. Amino acid sequence: CALTGSGEKLFF.

CDR3 sequence reads: CASSSTIAGSSYNEQFF. The CDR3 DNA is TGTGCCAGCAGCTCGACTATAGCGGGGAGCTCCTACAATGAGCAGTTCTTC. The rearrangement uses TRBV7-6 and TRBJ2-1; 8 nucleotides agree with TRBD2. The V segment lost 4 bases and the J segment 0 bases; nucleotides outside the gene matches: 8. Germline CDR1 reads SGHVS; CDR2 reads FNYEAQ. The CDR3 extends over 17 amino acids.

The CDR3 DNA reads TGCAGCGTTGATGGGGTACTAGCGGGTAACCTAGAGACCCAGTACTTC. This gives the protein CSVDGVLAGNLETQYF. The chain is built from TRBV29-1 and TRBJ2-5; 9 nucleotides agree with TRBD2. The V and J ends lost 3 bases and 4 bases, in that order; junction bases with no gene match: 12. The CDR3 sequence is 16 residues long. Germline V gene lookup returns CDR1 SQVTM and CDR2 ANQGSEA.

This chain uses TRBV10-1 with TRBJ1-5, with D unclear. Trimming took 2 bases from V and 1 from J, leaving 12 bases between them. Germline V gene data show CDR1 as WNHNN and CDR2 as SYGVQD (reference sequence). The CDR3 has 16 residues. The CDR3, as DNA: TGCGCCAGCAGTGAGCCAACTACGCAAAGCAATCAGCCCCAGCATTTT. This codes for CASSEPTTQSNQPQHF.

This sequence joins TRBV4-3 and TRBJ2-2, with D possibly TRBD2 on 6 matching bases. V was clipped by 0 bases and J by 4 bases, with 12 bases between them. The CDR3 has 16 residues. CDR1 is LGHNA, CDR2 YSLEER, per germline. As DNA, the CDR3 is TGCGCCAGCAGCCAAGAACTAGCATCTGGCACCGGGGAGCTGTTTTTT. It yields the protein CASSQELASGTGELFF.

This clone was seen just once. One end of the junction fails to match germline, which may point to a read error. The chain links TRBV7-7 to TRBJ1-1; D gene unclear. The V gene's germline CDR1 is SSHAT and CDR2 FNYEAQ (reference sequence). This CDR3 comprises 13 residues. CDR3 sequence: CASSFRLNTEAFF. The CDR3 bases are TGTGCTAGCAGCTTCAGGTTGAACACTGAAGCTTTCTTT.

Comment on this clone: The sample contains more than one DNA sequence encoding this CDR3. This chain connects TRBV5-6 to TRBJ2-5; 8 bases align to TRBD2. Unmatched junction bases numbered 2, after V lost 0 bases and J lost 1 base. The CDR3 spans 15 residues. The germline gives CDR1 SGHDT, CDR2 YYEEEE. For the CDR3, the DNA is TGTGCCAGCAGCTTGGGGCTAGCGGGCCAAGAGACCCAGTACTTC. This gives the protein CASSLGLAGQETQYF.

This chain uses TRBV10-2 with TRBJ2-4, with unresolved D. CDR1 is WSHSY and CDR2 is SAAADI in the germline V gene. V was trimmed by 5 bases and J by 8 bases, leaving 13 bases between them. This CDR3 region has 13 residues. CDR3 nucleotides: TGCGCCAGCAGTTATCCCCCGGCGGACATTCAGTACTTC. Protein: CASSYPPADIQYF.

The rearrangement uses TRBV29-1 and TRBJ1-2; perhaps TRBD1 as D (5 bases). The CDR3 totals 13 residues. Trimming removed 7 bases from V and 4 bases from J, with 16 bases in between. From germline, CDR1 is SQVTM and CDR2 ANQGSEA. The CDR3 DNA reads as TGCAGCGCAGCGCAGGGTCTAACCTATGGCTACACCTTC. It translates to CSAAQGLTYGYTF.

The V gene is TRBV5-6, the J gene TRBJ1-6, with 11 nucleotides matching TRBD1. V shed 4 bases and J 5 bases; nucleotides not matched to a gene: 2. This CDR3 contains 15 residues. Germline CDR1 SGHDT, CDR2 YYEEEE. The CDR3 DNA sequence: TGTGCCAGCAGCGCGGACAGGGGGCATAATTCACCCCTCCACTTT. Protein product: CASSADRGHNSPLHF.

The rearrangement joins TRBV30 to TRBJ1-4, with 9 positions matching TRBD1. CDR3 size: 15 residues. In germline, CDR1 is GTSNPN, CDR2 SVGIG (reference sequence). The ends lost 2 bases at V and 3 bases at J; junction bases unmatched: 4. The CDR3 sequence is CAWSLGTGPNEKLFF. The CDR3 region has the DNA TGTGCCTGGAGTCTGGGGACAGGGCCTAATGAAAAACTGTTTTTT.

The genes are TRBV7-9 and TRBJ2-3; D gene ambiguous. This CDR3 is built from 15 residues. The V end lost 1 base, the J end lost 1 base, and 9 bases lay between the germline ends. Germline loops: CDR1 SEHNR, CDR2 FQNEAQ (reference sequence). This CDR3 is CASSLVRLGTDTQYF. The CDR3 region has the DNA TGTGCCAGCAGCTTAGTCAGGCTAGGCACAGATACGCAGTATTTT.

The rearrangement joins TRBV2 to TRBJ1-5; D gene unclear. Germline CDR1 and CDR2: SNHLY and FYNNEI. Trimming removed 6 bases from V and 1 base from J, with 4 bases in between. This CDR3 comprises 12 residues. The CDR3 sequence: CASRESNQPQHF. In DNA, the CDR3 is TGTGCCAGCAGGGAAAGCAATCAGCCCCAGCATTTT.

The chain is built from TRBV5-1 and TRBJ2-3; 11 bases are a match to TRBD1. Germline values: CDR1 SGHRS, CDR2 YFSETQ. The CDR3 loop spans 15 amino acids. Germline trimming cut 3 bases from V and 4 bases from J; bases unmatched to any gene: 4. The CDR3 DNA follows: TGCGCCAGCAGCTCGGGACAGGGGGAACCAGATACGCAGTATTTT. It specifies CASSSGQGEPDTQYF.

This chain joins TRBV2 and TRBJ2-7, with TRBD1 matching 7 bases. The CDR3 is 14 amino acids. The V gene end was trimmed by 5 bases and the J gene end by 3 bases; junction bases not matched to a gene: 7. Looked up from germline, CDR1 is SNHLY and CDR2 is FYNNEI. Here the CDR3 reads CASSRGQLDYEQYF. The CDR3 DNA reads TGTGCCAGCAGTAGGGGACAGTTAGACTACGAGCAGTACTTC.

Written as DNA, the CDR3 is TGCGCCAGCAGCCAAGGGGCAGCTATAGGAAACACCATATATTTT. Amino acids: CASSQGAAIGNTIYF. The rearrangement links TRBV4-3 to TRBJ1-3; D unresolved. This CDR3 region has 15 residues. The V and J ends lost 1 base and 4 bases respectively, with 11 bases between them. Germline V lookup: CDR1 LGHNA, CDR2 YSLEER.